What follows describes a single T cell receptor beta chain. CDR1 and CDR2 from the germline V gene are SEHNR and FQNEAQ (reference sequence). The V end lost 5 bases, the J end lost 2 bases, and 18 bases lay between the germline ends. The CDR3 runs 16 residues. Produced via immunoSEQ multiplex PCR; TCRdb's table is partial and in-frame only. The sample has about 150,000 clones; 80% to 90% are singletons. The sample comes from a study of blood T cell repertoires in COVID-19. The specimen was peripheral blood. The V gene is TRBV7-9, the J gene TRBJ2-5; D is possibly TRBD1 (6 bases). The source of this sequence is a man in his 60s with active or convalescent COVID-19. CDR3 in DNA: TGTGCCAGCAGCCTACGCAGGGGCCCTTCACAAGAGACCCAGTACTTC. This translates into CASSLRRGPSQETQYF. Full variable domain (missing parts from reference TRBV7-9 and TRBJ2-5): DTGVSQNPRHKITKRGQNVTFRCDPISEHNRLYWYRQTLGQGPEFLTYFQNEAQLEKSRLLSDRFSAERPKGSFSTLEIQRTEQGDSAMYLCASSLRRGPSQETQYFGPGTRLLVL.